This T cell receptor beta chain was observed in a study of T cells in Graves' hyperthyroidism and ophthalmopathy (dated by TCRdb to between 2017 and 2020). Study-wide context: Peripheral blood was collected at initial diagnosis, before any treatment. TCR Vbeta CDR3 sequencing of 135 peripheral blood samples (43 ophthalmopathy, 70 to 85 hyperthyroidism and 17 progressor patients) is reported in the paper. To identify distinguishing TCR V-J signatures, a discovery cohort of about 95 patients was used, comprising 43 with Graves' ophthalmopathy and under 60 with stable Graves' hyperthyroidism. An independent validation cohort of 18 to 20 hyperthyroidism patients and approximately 17 patients who later progressed to ophthalmopathy tested prospective prediction of ophthalmopathy. For training and testing, the roughly 93 patients in the discovery cohort were randomly divided in a 7:3 ratio. After blood sampling, hyperthyroidism patients were treated with methimazole at a starting dose of 30 mg daily, and ophthalmopathy patients were treated with high-dose intravenous methylprednisolone. In addition, the study compared T-cell repertoires in thyroid tissue and in blood from roughly six Graves' hyperthyroidism patients.

The CDR3 measures 15 amino acids from cysteine to phenylalanine. Only the CDR3 DNA stays, 45 bases, in frame from base 1. Trimming accounts for 2 bases at V and 6 bases at J, while the number of junction bases matched to no gene is 3. The germline V gene yields ENHRY for CDR1 and SYGVKD for CDR2. A patient counted as having stable Graves' hyperthyroidism if no progression to ophthalmopathy occurred over 18 months of follow-up. Hyperthyroidism patients were newly diagnosed, had a disease duration of under 2 months, and were aged 18 to 65 years. The study excluded patients with uncontrolled infections, other autoimmune diseases, pregnancy or lactation. Diagnoses relied on clinical symptoms, serum thyroxine and TRAb, thyroid ultrasound and orbital computed tomography. PBMCs were separated from roughly 10 ml of fresh peripheral blood using Ficoll-Paque density gradient centrifugation. Total RNA was extracted with Trizol reagent, and quality was checked on an Agilent 2100 Bioanalyzer.

TCR beta CDR3 regions were amplified from RNA transcripts. For the first round of RT-PCR on the TCR CDR3, the HTBI primer set was used together with the Qiagen OneStep RT-PCR kit. The libraries were constructed in a second round of multiplex PCR and then size-selected and purified. Libraries were sequenced paired-end with 100 bp reads on an Illumina HiSeq2000. Turning to the authors' computational methods: Raw data were processed with SOAPnuke, discarding reads with adapters, uncalled bases, mean Phred below 15, or no exact constant-primer or identifier match. High-quality paired reads were merged with COPE v1.2.5, and unique nucleotide sequences were defined as clonotypes. MiTCR v1.1 was used to align the clonotypes against IMGT TRBV, TRBD and TRBJ reference segments. Only V-J combinations with frequency above 0.0001, covering 99% to 99.2% of repertoires, were analysed. The TCS score was defined as F50 (clonal expansion) divided by E x V (chaos), with BLOSUM62-based TCRdist calculated between CDR3 peptides within each V-J. Welch's t-statistics and random forest reduced 500 to 550 V-J features to about 13, which were used in a naive Bayes classifier (R e1071). The Morisita-Horn index was used to measure how similar the thyroid and blood repertoires were. TCRdb redid the processing of the public reads, applying fastp at Q25 and MiXCR, and retained in-frame beta chains. Entries that share a CDR3 protein sequence are merged under the most common genes and DNA. The V and J calls come from TCRdb's annotation, not from the publication. This sample lists approximately 870,000 distinct CDR3 sequences; 38% were detected once. The ten largest make up roughly 8.3% of the sample.

This clonotype was detected many times. There is no known antigen for this receptor. Per-nucleotide qualities are absent, and no much larger clonotype sits a single base away. What the study reported, not specific to this receptor: A 13 V-J signature model separated ophthalmopathy from stable hyperthyroidism, with 87.88% sensitivity and roughly 82% specificity in cross-validation and 80%/75% in testing. Sample size was not statistically predetermined, and investigators were not blinded to group allocation. In validation, the model predicted progression to ophthalmopathy a median of roughly 6.1 months before onset, with over 55% sensitivity and around 76% specificity. Most expanded thyroid clonotypes (frequency above 0.001) were also detected in blood, a finding suggesting that blood repertoires may reflect thyroid immune responses.

The V and J genes are TRBV10-3 and TRBJ1-6; 8 bases in the junction line up with TRBD1. This receptor was taken from a man between 18 and 35 years old with Graves' hyperthyroidism. The specimen was blood. The CDR3 region reads CAISEGGQVNSPLHF. The DNA sequence is as follows: TGTGCCATCAGTGAGGGGGGACAGGTTAATTCACCCCTCCACTTT.